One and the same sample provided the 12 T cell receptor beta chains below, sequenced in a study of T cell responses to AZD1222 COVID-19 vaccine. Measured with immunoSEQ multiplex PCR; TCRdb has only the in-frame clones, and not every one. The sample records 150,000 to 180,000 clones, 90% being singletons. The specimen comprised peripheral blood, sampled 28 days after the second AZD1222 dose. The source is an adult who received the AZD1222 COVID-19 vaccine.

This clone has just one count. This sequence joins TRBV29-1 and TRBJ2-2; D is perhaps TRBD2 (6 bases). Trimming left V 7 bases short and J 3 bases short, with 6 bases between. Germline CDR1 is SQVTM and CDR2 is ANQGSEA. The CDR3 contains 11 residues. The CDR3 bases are TGCAGCGCGGGGGACACCGGGGAGCTGTTTTTT. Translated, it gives CSAGDTGELFF.

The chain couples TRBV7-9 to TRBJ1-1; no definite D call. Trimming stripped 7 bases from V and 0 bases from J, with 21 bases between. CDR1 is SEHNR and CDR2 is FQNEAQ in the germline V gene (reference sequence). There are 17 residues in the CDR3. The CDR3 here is CASTPYRGGGLNTEAFF. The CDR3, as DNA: TGTGCCAGCACCCCTTATCGGGGTGGCGGTCTGAACACTGAAGCTTTCTTT.

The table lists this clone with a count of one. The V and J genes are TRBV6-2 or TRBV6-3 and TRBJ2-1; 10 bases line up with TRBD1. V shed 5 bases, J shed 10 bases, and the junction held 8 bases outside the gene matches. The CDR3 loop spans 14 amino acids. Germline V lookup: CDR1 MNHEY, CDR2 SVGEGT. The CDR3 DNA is TGTGCCAGCAGTGACAGGGGGCACCTCCTCGAGCAGTTCTTC. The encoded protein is CASSDRGHLLEQFF.

This CDR3 is CASSLGTGARDEQYF. The CDR3 bases are TGCGCCAGCAGCTTGGGGACAGGGGCACGGGACGAGCAGTACTTC. This chain connects TRBV5-1 to TRBJ2-7, with TRBD1 identical over 9 bases. V lost 0 bases and J lost 5; bases outside the gene matches: 6. The CDR3 length is 15 residues. Germline V gene data show CDR1 as SGHRS and CDR2 as YFSETQ.

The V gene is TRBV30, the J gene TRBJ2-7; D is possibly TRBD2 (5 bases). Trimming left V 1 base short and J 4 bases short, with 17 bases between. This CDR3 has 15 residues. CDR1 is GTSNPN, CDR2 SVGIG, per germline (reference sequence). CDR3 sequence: CAWSGVGGRRYEQYF. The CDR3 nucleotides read TGTGCCTGGAGTGGTGTCGGAGGCCGCCGTTACGAGCAGTACTTC. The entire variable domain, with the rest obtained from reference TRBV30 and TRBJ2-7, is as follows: SQTIHQWPATLVQPVGSPLSLECTVEGTSNPNLYWYRQAAGRGLQLLFYSVGIGQISSEVPQNLSASRPQDRQFILSSKKLLLSDSGFYLCAWSGVGGRRYEQYFGPGTRLTVT.

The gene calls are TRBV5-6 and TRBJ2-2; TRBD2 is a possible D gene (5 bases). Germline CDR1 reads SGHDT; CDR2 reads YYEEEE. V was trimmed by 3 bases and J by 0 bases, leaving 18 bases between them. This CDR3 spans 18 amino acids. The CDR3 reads CASSSSGSLGANTGELFF. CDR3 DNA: TGTGCCAGCAGCTCCTCGGGGTCCCTAGGCGCGAACACCGGGGAGCTGTTTTTT.

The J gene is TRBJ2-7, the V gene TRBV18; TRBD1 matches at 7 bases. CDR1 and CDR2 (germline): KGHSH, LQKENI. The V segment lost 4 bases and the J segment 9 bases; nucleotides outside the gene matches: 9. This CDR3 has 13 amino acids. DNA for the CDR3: TGTGCCAGCTCACTTCCGACAGGGTTGGTGCAGTACTTC. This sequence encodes CASSLPTGLVQYF.

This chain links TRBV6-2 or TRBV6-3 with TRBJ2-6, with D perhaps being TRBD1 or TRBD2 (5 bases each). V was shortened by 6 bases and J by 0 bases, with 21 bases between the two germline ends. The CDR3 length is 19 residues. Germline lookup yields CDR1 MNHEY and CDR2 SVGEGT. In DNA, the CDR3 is TGTGCCAGCAGCAGTGCACCGGGACGGAAAAGCTCTGGGGCCAACGTCCTGACTTTC. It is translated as CASSSAPGRKSSGANVLTF.

CDR3 protein: CASSSPILGGSYNEQFF. CDR3 bases: TGTGCCAGCAGCTCCCCAATCCTGGGGGGTTCCTACAATGAGCAGTTCTTC. The rearrangement joins TRBV7-6 to TRBJ2-1; D might be TRBD2 (6 bases). Germline V gene data show CDR1 as SGHVS and CDR2 as FNYEAQ. The CDR3 spans 17 residues. The V end lost 4 bases, the J end lost 1 base, and 17 bases lay between the germline ends.

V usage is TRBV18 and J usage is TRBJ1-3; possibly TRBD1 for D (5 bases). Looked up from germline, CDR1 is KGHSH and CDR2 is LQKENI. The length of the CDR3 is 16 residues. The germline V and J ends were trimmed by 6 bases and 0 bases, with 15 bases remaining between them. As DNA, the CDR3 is TGTGCCAGCTCCGACTTCCTGACAGCCTCTGGAAACACCATATATTTT. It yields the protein CASSDFLTASGNTIYF.

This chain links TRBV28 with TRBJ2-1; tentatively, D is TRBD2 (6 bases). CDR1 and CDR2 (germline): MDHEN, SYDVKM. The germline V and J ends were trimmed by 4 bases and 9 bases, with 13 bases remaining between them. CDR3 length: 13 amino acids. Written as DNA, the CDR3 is TGTGCCAGCAGTTGGGATCGGGAGACTGAGCAGTTCTTC. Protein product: CASSWDRETEQFF.

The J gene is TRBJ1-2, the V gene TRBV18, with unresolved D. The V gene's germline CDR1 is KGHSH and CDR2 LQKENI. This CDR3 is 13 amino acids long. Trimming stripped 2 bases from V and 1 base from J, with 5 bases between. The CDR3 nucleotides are TGTGCCAGCTCACCAAGCAGTAACTATGGCTACACCTTC. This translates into CASSPSSNYGYTF.